A single sample gave rise to the 31 T cell receptor beta chains below, sequenced in a study of blood T cell repertoires in COVID-19 (dated by TCRdb to 2020 to 2022). The protocol used for the library was the immunoSEQ multiplex PCR assay. The source is immuneACCESS, and TCRdb retained only in-frame sequences with V and J called. Part of the clones is not carried over; for the studies checked, unresolved V genes explain less than half of this, and the remainder is unexplained. Counted in this sample were a few hundred thousand clones; around 89% of them appeared once. The biggest ten clones account for over 5.5% of the sample. Sequencing was performed on peripheral blood. The source of these receptors is a woman between 45 and 60 years old with COVID-19, enrolled during active disease.

The rearrangement uses TRBV5-4 and TRBJ2-5, with D uncertain. Trimming shortened V by 0 bases and J by 7 bases, and 13 bases separated the two germline ends. This CDR3 contains 14 residues. In germline, CDR1 is SGHNT, CDR2 YYREEE (reference sequence). In DNA, the CDR3 is TGTGCCAGCAGCTTGGGGCCAGGCGATAGGACCCAGTACTTC. It specifies CASSLGPGDRTQYF.

The V and J genes are TRBV6-4 and TRBJ2-1; D gene ambiguous. This CDR3 spans 13 amino acids. Looked up from germline, CDR1 is MRHNA and CDR2 is SNTAGT. V was shortened by 4 bases and J by 4 bases, with 8 bases between the two germline ends. In DNA form, the CDR3 reads TGTGCCAGCAGTGTACAGATTTACAATGAGCAGTTCTTC. Its protein product is CASSVQIYNEQFF.

J is TRBJ2-3 and V is TRBV7-6, with 10 bases fitting TRBD2. Germline lookup yields CDR1 SGHVS and CDR2 FNYEAQ. V lost 3 bases and J lost 2; bases outside the gene matches: 5. This CDR3 spans 16 amino acids. CDR3 sequence (DNA): TGTGCCAGCAGCTTGAGAGCGGGAGGGCCCACAGATACGCAGTATTTT. It translates to CASSLRAGGPTDTQYF.

This clone has just one count. CDR3 nucleotide sequence: TGTGCCAGCAGTAAGGGGGGACAGGGTAACGCTGAAGCTTTCTTT. Translation: CASSKGGQGNAEAFF. The J gene is TRBJ1-1, the V gene TRBV27; 9 positions match TRBD1. From germline, CDR1 is MNHEY and CDR2 SMNVEV (reference sequence). The CDR3 runs 15 residues. The ends lost 5 bases at V and 6 bases at J; junction bases unmatched: 10.

CDR3 nucleotide sequence: TGTGCCAGTAGTATAAGTGGGAGTAACACCGGGGAGCTGTTTTTT. It translates to CASSISGSNTGELFF. J is TRBJ2-2 and V is TRBV19, with D maybe TRBD2 (5 bases). Per the germline V gene, CDR1 is LNHDA and CDR2 is SQIVND (reference sequence). The CDR3 totals 15 residues. V dropped 2 bases and J dropped 2 bases, with 9 bases sitting between them.

This clone has a handful of counts. The chain has TRBV5-1 and TRBJ1-1; TRBD1 agrees at 9 bases. J lost 4 bases, V lost 1 base, and 5 bases had no gene match. Germline V gene data show CDR1 as SGHRS and CDR2 as YFSETQ. CDR3 length equals 15 residues. The CDR3: CASSLFGTGSTEAFF. DNA of the CDR3: TGCGCCAGCAGCTTGTTTGGGACAGGGAGCACTGAAGCTTTCTTT.

The chain recombines TRBV29-1 with TRBJ1-1; D uncertain. CDR1 and CDR2 (germline): SQVTM, ANQGSEA. The CDR3 has 12 amino acids. V dropped 4 bases and J dropped 3 bases, with 9 bases sitting between them. CDR3 region: CSVVKLDTEAFF. The CDR3 region has the DNA TGCAGCGTTGTGAAGTTAGACACTGAAGCTTTCTTT.

The chain carries TRBV4-2 and TRBJ1-1; 11 bases match TRBD1. J lost 2 bases, V lost 4 bases, and 24 bases had no gene match. CDR3 size: 22 residues. Germline V gene sequence: CDR1 LGHNA, CDR2 YNFKEQ. CDR3 sequence (DNA): TGTGCCAGCAGCCTCCTTCGTCGCGTAAACTGGGACAGGGGGGGCCAAAACACTGAAGCTTTCTTT. Translated, it gives CASSLLRRVNWDRGGQNTEAFF.

This chain links TRBV7-2 with TRBJ2-7; possible D gene TRBD2, 5 bases. CDR1 is SGHTA and CDR2 is FQGNSA in the germline V gene. The ends were cut back, 5 bases at V and 4 bases at J, with 30 bases in the middle. The CDR3 consists of 19 residues. The CDR3 DNA is TGTGCCAGCAGCCTCCCCAATAAAGCGACGCTACAAACGGGGTACGAGCAGTACTTC. It encodes CASSLPNKATLQTGYEQYF.

This chain links TRBV5-1 with TRBJ1-4; a possible D gene is TRBD1 (5 bases). V lost 4 bases to trimming and J lost 3 bases, with 13 bases between them. Germline-derived CDR1 and CDR2 are SGHRS and YFSETQ. There are 15 residues in the CDR3. The DNA of the CDR3 is TGCGCCAGCAGCCCTCAGGGCGTAGCTAATGAAAAACTGTTTTTT. Protein sequence: CASSPQGVANEKLFF.

This clone was picked up a small number of times. The chain recombines TRBV30 with TRBJ2-1, with 8 bases aligning to TRBD2. V was clipped by 2 bases and J by 7 bases; unmatched bases: 13. CDR3 length: 16 amino acids. Germline values: CDR1 GTSNPN, CDR2 SVGIG (reference sequence). The CDR3 DNA reads as TGTGCCTGGAGTACAGGATACGGGAGGGCCAGAAATGAGCAGTTCTTC. Translating gives CAWSTGYGRARNEQFF.

J is TRBJ1-2 and V is TRBV5-1; no clear D. Germline V gene lookup returns CDR1 SGHRS and CDR2 YFSETQ. This CDR3 region has 15 residues. V was pared by 2 bases and J by 4 bases, with 15 bases between. This CDR3 is CASSFESNAGYGYTF. The CDR3 DNA is TGCGCCAGCAGCTTCGAAAGCAATGCCGGCTATGGCTACACCTTC. Looking up the rest from reference TRBV5-1 and TRBJ1-2 gives the full variable domain: KAGVTQTPRYLIKTRGQQVTLSCSPISGHRSVSWYQQTPGQGLQFLFEYFSETQRNKGNFPGRFSGRQFSNSRSEMNVSTLELGDSALYLCASSFESNAGYGYTFGSGTRLTVV.

This chain connects TRBV7-3 to TRBJ2-1; the match to TRBD1 covers 10 bases. CDR1 is SGHTA, CDR2 FQGTGA, per germline. After removal of 5 bases from V and 5 bases from J, the junction contained 3 bases not matched to a gene. The CDR3 covers 14 residues. This CDR3 is CASSAGQGDNEQFF. The CDR3 region has the DNA TGTGCCAGCAGCGCCGGACAGGGGGACAATGAGCAGTTCTTC.

V gene TRBV7-9 combines with J gene TRBJ2-1, with 14 bases that match TRBD2. This CDR3 has 19 amino acids. Germline V gene data show CDR1 as SEHNR and CDR2 as FQNEAQ (reference sequence). Trimming took 4 bases from V and 2 from J; bases not matched to a gene: 10. This CDR3 is CASSSDGTSGRYPYNEQFF. The CDR3 DNA reads as TGTGCCAGCAGCTCCGATGGGACTAGCGGGAGATACCCCTACAATGAGCAGTTCTTC. The variable domain in full, completed from reference TRBV7-9 and TRBJ2-1, reads DTGVSQNPRHKITKRGQNVTFRCDPISEHNRLYWYRQTLGQGPEFLTYFQNEAQLEKSRLLSDRFSAERPKGSFSTLEIQRTEQGDSAMYLCASSSDGTSGRYPYNEQFFGPGTRLTVL.

The CDR3 DNA is TGTGCCAGCTCACGGAGCGGGGGGCGGACTGAAGCTTTCTTT. It encodes CASSRSGGRTEAFF. The V and J genes are TRBV18 and TRBJ1-1; D possibly corresponds to TRBD1 (6 bases). The germline V gene has CDR1 KGHSH and CDR2 LQKENI. This CDR3 is 14 amino acids long. Trimming removed 4 bases at V and 5 bases at J, with 14 bases between.

The chain employs TRBV6-1 and TRBJ1-1, with D possibly matching TRBD1 (6 bases). Germline CDR1 MNHNS, CDR2 SASEGT. Trimming left V 3 bases short and J 10 bases short, with 15 bases between. The length of the CDR3 is 13 residues. The CDR3 is CASSERGRGRAFF. The CDR3 DNA reads TGTGCCAGCAGTGAGAGGGGGAGGGGACGAGCTTTCTTT.

In its sample, this clone was seen a few times. The genes are TRBV7-9 and TRBJ1-2, with 9 bases fitting TRBD1. V dropped 5 bases and J dropped 6; count of bases not matched to a gene: 10. This CDR3 is built from 15 residues. Germline V gives CDR1 SEHNR, CDR2 FQNEAQ (reference sequence). CDR3 sequence (DNA): TGTGCCAGCAGCCCTAACAGGGGGCGGGAGAATGGCTACACCTTC. This translates into CASSPNRGRENGYTF.

This chain joins TRBV7-2 and TRBJ2-1, with TRBD2 matching over 14 bases. J lost 7 bases, V lost 3 bases, and 5 bases had no gene match. CDR3 size: 16 residues. CDR1 SGHTA and CDR2 FQGNSA come from the germline V gene. The CDR3 protein is CASSLQTSGRGNEQFF. The CDR3 DNA sequence: TGTGCCAGCAGCTTGCAGACTAGCGGGAGGGGGAATGAGCAGTTCTTC.

V is TRBV6-5 and J is TRBJ1-1, with 8 bases identical to TRBD1. The CDR3 has 15 amino acids. V trimming: 0 bases; J trimming: 4 bases; junction bases outside the gene matches: 4. Germline V gene sequence: CDR1 MNHEY, CDR2 SVGAGI. DNA of the CDR3: TGTGCCAGCAGTTACTCGTTGACAGGGGTCACTGAAGCTTTCTTT. This sequence encodes CASSYSLTGVTEAFF.

This clone was found once. The V gene is TRBV5-1, the J gene TRBJ1-1, with D possibly matching TRBD1 (5 bases). CDR1 SGHRS and CDR2 YFSETQ come from the germline V gene. The germline V and J ends were trimmed by 1 base and 1 base, with 11 bases remaining between them. The CDR3 runs 15 residues. The CDR3 DNA sequence: TGCGCCAGCAGCTTGTCTGGGGCGGAGAACACTGAAGCTTTCTTT. This sequence encodes CASSLSGAENTEAFF.

This clone came up many times. V gene TRBV25-1 combines with J gene TRBJ2-1; D unresolved. Per the germline V gene, CDR1 is MGHDK and CDR2 is SYGVNS. Trimming pared 4 bases from V and 0 bases from J, leaving 10 bases between. This CDR3 contains 15 residues. CDR3 in amino acids: CASSVGESSYNEQFF. CDR3 nucleotide sequence: TGTGCCAGCAGTGTGGGCGAGAGCTCCTACAATGAGCAGTTCTTC. Supplemented by reference TRBV25-1 and TRBJ2-1, the full variable domain reads EADIYQTPRYLVIGTGKKITLECSQTMGHDKMYWYQQDPGMELHLIHYSYGVNSTEKGDLSSESTVSRIRTEHFPLTLESARPSHTSQYLCASSVGESSYNEQFFGPGTRLTVL.

This clone was detected once. The V gene is TRBV19, the J gene TRBJ1-6; D may be TRBD1 (5 bases). The CDR3 consists of 15 residues. Germline CDR1 reads LNHDA; CDR2 reads SQIVND (reference sequence). With 5 bases removed from V and 4 bases from J, the gap between germline ends came to 12 bases. CDR3 sequence reads: CASSERRGYNSPLHF. The DNA of the CDR3 is TGTGCCAGTAGTGAACGTCGGGGGTATAATTCACCCCTCCACTTT.

The chain is built from TRBV27 and TRBJ2-1, with 11 bases lining up with TRBD1. J lost 7 bases, V lost 6 bases, and 8 bases had no gene match. The CDR3 has 15 amino acids. Germline V gives CDR1 MNHEY, CDR2 SMNVEV (reference sequence). The CDR3 region has the DNA TGTGCCAGCAGGAAGGGGACAGGGGGTATGAATGAGCAGTTCTTC. Its protein product is CASRKGTGGMNEQFF.

The chain is built from TRBV19 and TRBJ2-5; 9 positions match TRBD2. The CDR3 runs 15 residues. The V gene's germline CDR1 is LNHDA and CDR2 SQIVND (reference sequence). V trimming: 1 base; J trimming: 2 bases; junction bases outside the gene matches: 2. CDR3 loop: CASSIATSGQETQYF. The CDR3 nucleotides read TGTGCCAGTAGTATAGCGACTAGCGGACAAGAGACCCAGTACTTC.

The chain couples TRBV15 to TRBJ2-1; the D gene is possibly TRBD2 (6 bases). V was pared by 1 base and J by 8 bases, with 12 bases between. CDR1 is LNHNV and CDR2 is YYDKDF in the germline V gene (reference sequence). The CDR3 consists of 14 residues. CDR3 region: CATSRGFGSHEQFF. In DNA form, the CDR3 reads TGTGCCACCAGCAGAGGATTCGGGAGCCATGAGCAGTTCTTC.

J is TRBJ2-7 and V is TRBV6-5; D might be TRBD2 (5 bases). Germline CDR1 MNHEY, CDR2 SVGAGI. V shed 0 bases and J shed 2 bases, with 11 bases lying between them. This CDR3 has 15 residues. This chain's CDR3 is CASSYSRTAPYEQYF. CDR3 DNA: TGTGCCAGCAGTTACTCCCGGACTGCCCCCTACGAGCAGTACTTC.

This chain uses TRBV28 with TRBJ1-4; tentatively, D is TRBD1 (6 bases). From germline, CDR1 is MDHEN and CDR2 SYDVKM. Trimming took off 5 bases at V and 7 bases at J, with 14 bases between the two ends. CDR3 length equals 14 residues. The CDR3 spells CASSEQGRREKLFF. The CDR3 nucleotides are TGTGCCAGCAGTGAGCAGGGGCGGCGTGAAAAACTGTTTTTT.

The CDR3 nucleotides read TGTGCCAGCAGTTACACGCCTAGCGGGAGGCCGGGGAACTACGAGCAGTACTTC. Protein product: CASSYTPSGRPGNYEQYF. The rearrangement joins TRBV6-2 or TRBV6-3 to TRBJ2-7, with 11 bases matching TRBD2. The CDR3 contains 18 residues. Losses at the gene ends were 2 bases for V and 3 bases for J; bases not matched to a gene: 12. CDR1 and CDR2 (germline): MNHEY, SVGEGT.

This chain joins TRBV5-6 and TRBJ2-2; 11 bases fit TRBD2. The CDR3 is 17 amino acids. Germline CDR1 is SGHDT and CDR2 is YYEEEE. V lost 4 bases, J lost 3 bases, and 8 bases stayed unmatched. The CDR3 loop reads CASSLVGTSGYTGELFF. The CDR3 DNA is TGTGCCAGCAGCCTTGTAGGGACTAGCGGCTACACCGGGGAGCTGTTTTTT.

Only one count was recorded for this clone. The rearrangement joins TRBV7-9 to TRBJ1-5, with 7 bases lining up with TRBD1. Germline CDR1 SEHNR, CDR2 FQNEAQ (reference sequence). Trimming cost V 2 bases and J 2 bases; bases outside gene matches: 6. The CDR3 runs 16 residues. CDR3 coding DNA: TGTGCCAGCAGCTTAAACAGGGGCCAAGGCAATCAGCCCCAGCATTTT. Translated: CASSLNRGQGNQPQHF.

A word on this clone: The sample contains more than one DNA sequence encoding this CDR3. The V call is TRBV19, the J call TRBJ1-5; no definite D call. The V gene lost 1 base and the J gene lost 2 bases, with 3 bases spanning the gap. The CDR3 sequence is 13 residues long. Germline CDR1 is LNHDA and CDR2 is SQIVND (reference sequence). The CDR3 nucleotides are TGTGCCAGTAGTATAGGAGGCAATCAGCCCCAGCATTTT. Protein sequence: CASSIGGNQPQHF.